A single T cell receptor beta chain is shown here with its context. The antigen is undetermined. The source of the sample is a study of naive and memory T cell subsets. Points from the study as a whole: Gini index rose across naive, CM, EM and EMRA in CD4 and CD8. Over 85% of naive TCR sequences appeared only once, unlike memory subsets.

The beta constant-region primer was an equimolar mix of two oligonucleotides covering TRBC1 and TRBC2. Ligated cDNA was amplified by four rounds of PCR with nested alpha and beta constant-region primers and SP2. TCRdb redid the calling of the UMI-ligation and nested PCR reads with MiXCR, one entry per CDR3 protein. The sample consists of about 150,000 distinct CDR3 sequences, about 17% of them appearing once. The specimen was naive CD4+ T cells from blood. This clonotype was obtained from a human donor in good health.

In nucleotides, the CDR3 is TGTGCCAGCAGCCGGGGGCGGCTGAACATTCAGTACTTC. Translating it yields CASSRGRLNIQYF. The rearrangement uses TRBV14 and TRBJ2-4, with D maybe TRBD1 (6 bases). CDR3 length: 13 amino acids. V dropped 4 bases and J dropped 7 bases, with 11 bases sitting between them. CDR1 and CDR2 (germline): SGHDN, FVKESK. The whole variable domain, remainder taken from reference TRBV14 and TRBJ2-4, is EAGVTQFPSHSVIEKGQTVTLRCDPISGHDNLYWYRRVMGKEIKFLLHFVKESKQDESGMPNNRFLAERTGGTYSTLKVQPAELEDSGVYFCASSRGRLNIQYFGAGTRLSVL.